Listed below are T cell receptor beta chains from one sample, sequenced in a study of human T cells and chemical hapten exposure. TCRdb passed the RACE reads through MiXCR, listing each CDR3 protein once. The data show 180,000 or so distinct CDR3 sequences, 20% to 25% seen once. The material was whole blood, obtained in connection with sensitization to the hapten diphenylcyclopropenone (DPC). These receptors came from a woman aged 50 to 65 with alopecia areata. Some clones in this sample may be carry-over from other donors' samples. Both conserved end residues are part of each CDR3. The D gene is left open where the match is weak. Clone size is shown for a subset of rows, as once, few, many or a class of expanded clone.

CDR3aa,j_gene,v_gene,abundance,d_gene
CSVEGTSGRDDNEQFF,TRBJ2-1,TRBV29-1,few,TRBD2
CASSLGGQGGLNYGYTF,TRBJ1-2,TRBV7-2,many,TRBD1
CAVGSVGLTNEKLFF,TRBJ1-4,TRBV10-3,few,.
CASSPRYEQFF,TRBJ2-1,TRBV7-9,.,.
CASSGLAGTDTQYF,TRBJ2-3,TRBV4-1,many,TRBD2
CAISEQGRGATEAFF,TRBJ1-1,TRBV10-3,.,TRBD1
CASSGGGVMNTEAFF,TRBJ1-1,TRBV18,.,.
CATRAEGTTDTQYF,TRBJ2-3,TRBV15,few,.
CASSYSGRVGNEQFF,TRBJ2-1,TRBV6-5,few,TRBD2
CASTRENEAFF,TRBJ1-1,TRBV6-6,.,.
CASSPRRNLNTEAFF,TRBJ1-1,TRBV7-6,.,.
CASRGNGADTQYF,TRBJ2-3,TRBV5-1,few,.
CASAVVGTEAFF,TRBJ1-1,TRBV5-1,few,.
CSASWGQGNTIYF,TRBJ1-3,TRBV20-1,few,TRBD1
CASSQDAGSYNEQFF,TRBJ2-1,TRBV3-1,.,.
CAISPGAPRNTGELFF,TRBJ2-2,TRBV10-3,.,.
CSARGGESLYEQYF,TRBJ2-7,TRBV20-1,.,TRBD2
CASSYQTGITEAFF,TRBJ1-1,TRBV6-5,.,.
CASSYYSAGELFF,TRBJ2-2,TRBV6-6,few,.
CASSQGPTEAFF,TRBJ1-1,TRBV3-1,.,.
CASSSSIIGGKNIQYF,TRBJ2-4,TRBV21-1,few,.
CASSLGHLPGEQYF,TRBJ2-7,TRBV7-8,.,.
CASRLLAGGWNEQFF,TRBJ2-1,TRBV13,many,TRBD2
CGLTSGKNTGELFF,TRBJ2-2,TRBV20-1,.,TRBD2
CASSPTVTSSYNEQFF,TRBJ2-1,TRBV5-1,.,.
CSVCNPIYEQYF,TRBJ2-7,TRBV29-1,few,.
CASSWVAGGGADTQYF,TRBJ2-3,TRBV6-2/TRBV6-3,.,TRBD2
CASSLDGGTHYEQYF,TRBJ2-7,TRBV11-2,few,.
CASSLGYSNTEAFF,TRBJ1-1,TRBV7-2,.,.
CASSPQAGRTGELFF,TRBJ2-2,TRBV27,few,TRBD2
CATSKAGLFYGYTF,TRBJ1-2,TRBV15,.,.
CASSSLGGAPRPEGGQYF,TRBJ2-5,TRBV11-2,few,.
CASSPNRVWVNEQFF,TRBJ2-1,TRBV7-9,once,.
CASSLGRASYEQYF,TRBJ2-7,TRBV7-6,few,.
CASSAVQGRYGYTF,TRBJ1-2,TRBV11-2,.,.
CATSRDLQTANYGYTF,TRBJ1-2,TRBV15,few,.
CSARQGAGVQEQYF,TRBJ2-7,TRBV20-1,few,.
CASSLVGDPRNEQFF,TRBJ2-1,TRBV11-1,.,.
CSVDRGSGGDTQYF,TRBJ2-3,TRBV29-1,.,.
CASSATGMNTEAFF,TRBJ1-1,TRBV25-1,.,.
CASRRGQRPSTDTQYF,TRBJ2-3,TRBV5-1,.,.
CASTFRVGDYEQYF,TRBJ2-7,TRBV3-1,.,.